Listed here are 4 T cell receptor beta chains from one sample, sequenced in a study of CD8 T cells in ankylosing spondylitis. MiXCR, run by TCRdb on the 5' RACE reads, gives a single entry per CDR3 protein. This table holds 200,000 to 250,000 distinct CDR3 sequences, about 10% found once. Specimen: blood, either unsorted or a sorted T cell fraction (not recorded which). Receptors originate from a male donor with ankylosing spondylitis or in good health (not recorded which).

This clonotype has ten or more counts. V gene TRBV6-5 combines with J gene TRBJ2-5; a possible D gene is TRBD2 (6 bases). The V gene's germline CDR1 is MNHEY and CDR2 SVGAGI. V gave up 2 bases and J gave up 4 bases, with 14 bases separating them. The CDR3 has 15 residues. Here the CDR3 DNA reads TGTGCCAGCAGTTACGAAGTGGGGAGGCGAGAGACCCAGTACTTC. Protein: CASSYEVGRRETQYF.

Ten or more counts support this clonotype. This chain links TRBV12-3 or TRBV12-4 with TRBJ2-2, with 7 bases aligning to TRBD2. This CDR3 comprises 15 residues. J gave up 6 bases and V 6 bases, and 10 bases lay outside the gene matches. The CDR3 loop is CASSRLSGNPGELFF. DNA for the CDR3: TGTGCCAGCAGCCGCTTGAGCGGGAATCCCGGGGAGCTGTTTTTT.

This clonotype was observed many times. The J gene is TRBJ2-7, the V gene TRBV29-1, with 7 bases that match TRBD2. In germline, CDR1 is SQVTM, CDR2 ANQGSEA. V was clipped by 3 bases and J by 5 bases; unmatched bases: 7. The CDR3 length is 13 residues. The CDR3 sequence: CSVDWEGRDEQYF. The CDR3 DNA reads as TGCAGCGTTGACTGGGAGGGCCGCGACGAGCAGTACTTC.

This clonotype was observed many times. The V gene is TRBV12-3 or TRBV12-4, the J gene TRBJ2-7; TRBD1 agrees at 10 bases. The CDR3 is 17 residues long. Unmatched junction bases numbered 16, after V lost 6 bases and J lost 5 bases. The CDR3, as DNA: TGTGCCAGCAGCCGCTTTCCCCGGGACAGGGGCATCGACGAGCAGTACTTC. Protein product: CASSRFPRDRGIDEQYF.